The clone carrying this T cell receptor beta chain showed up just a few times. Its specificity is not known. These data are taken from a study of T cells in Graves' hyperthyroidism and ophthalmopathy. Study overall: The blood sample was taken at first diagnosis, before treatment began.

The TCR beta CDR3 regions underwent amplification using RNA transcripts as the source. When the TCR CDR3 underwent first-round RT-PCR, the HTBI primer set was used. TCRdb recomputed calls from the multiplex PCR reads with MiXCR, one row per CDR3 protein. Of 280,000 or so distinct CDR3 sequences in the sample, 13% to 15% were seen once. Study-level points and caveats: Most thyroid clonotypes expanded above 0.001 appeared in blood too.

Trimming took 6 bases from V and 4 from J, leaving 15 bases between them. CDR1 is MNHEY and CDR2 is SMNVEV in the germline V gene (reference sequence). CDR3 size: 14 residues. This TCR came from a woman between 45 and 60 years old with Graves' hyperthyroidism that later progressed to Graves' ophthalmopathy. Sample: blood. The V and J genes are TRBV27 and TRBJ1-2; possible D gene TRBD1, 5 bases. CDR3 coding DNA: TGTGCCAGCAGAACCCGGGAGGGGCTCTATGGCTACACCTTC. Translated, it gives CASRTREGLYGYTF.